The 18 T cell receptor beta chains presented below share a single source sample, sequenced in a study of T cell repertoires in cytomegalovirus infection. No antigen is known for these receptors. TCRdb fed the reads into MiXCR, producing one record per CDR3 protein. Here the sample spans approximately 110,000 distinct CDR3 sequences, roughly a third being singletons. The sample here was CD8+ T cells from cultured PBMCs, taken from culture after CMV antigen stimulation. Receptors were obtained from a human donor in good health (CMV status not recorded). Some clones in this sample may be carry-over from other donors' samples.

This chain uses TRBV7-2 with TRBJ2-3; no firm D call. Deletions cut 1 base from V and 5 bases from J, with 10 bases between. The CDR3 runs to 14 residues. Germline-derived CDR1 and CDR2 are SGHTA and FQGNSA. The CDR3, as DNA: TGTGCCAGCAGCTTAGGGTCCGTTCTAGATACGCAGTATTTT. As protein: CASSLGSVLDTQYF.

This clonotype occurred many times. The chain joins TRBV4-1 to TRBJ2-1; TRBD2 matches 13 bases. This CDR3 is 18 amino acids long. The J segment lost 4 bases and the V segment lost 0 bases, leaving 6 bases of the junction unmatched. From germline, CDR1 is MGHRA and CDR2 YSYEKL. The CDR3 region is CASSQDPTSGGRYNEQFF. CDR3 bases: TGCGCCAGCAGCCAAGATCCGACTAGCGGGGGGAGGTACAATGAGCAGTTCTTC.

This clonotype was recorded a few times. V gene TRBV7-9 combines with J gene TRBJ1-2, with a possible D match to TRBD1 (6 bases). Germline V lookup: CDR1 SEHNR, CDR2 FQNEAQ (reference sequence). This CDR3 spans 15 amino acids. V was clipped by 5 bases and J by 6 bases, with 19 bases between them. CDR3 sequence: CASSLSSRGRNGYTF. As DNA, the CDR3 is TGTGCCAGCAGCCTAAGTAGCAGGGGAAGGAATGGCTACACCTTC.

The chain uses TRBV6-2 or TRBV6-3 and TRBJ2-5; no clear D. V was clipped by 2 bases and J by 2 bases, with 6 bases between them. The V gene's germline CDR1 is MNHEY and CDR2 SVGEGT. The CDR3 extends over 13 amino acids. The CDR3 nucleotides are TGTGCCAGCAGTTACCGCGATCAAGAGACCCAGTACTTC. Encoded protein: CASSYRDQETQYF.

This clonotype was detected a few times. The CDR3 coding sequence is TGTGCCAGCAGCTTAGGGTATCAGCCCCAGCATTTT. This encodes CASSLGYQPQHF. V is TRBV7-9 and J is TRBJ1-5; D remains ambiguous. Looked up from germline, CDR1 is SEHNR and CDR2 is FQNEAQ (reference sequence). The V end lost 1 base, the J end lost 5 bases, and 3 bases lay between the germline ends. CDR3 length equals 12 residues.

The CDR3 loop is CASSYNAEKRTQYF. The CDR3, as DNA: TGTGCCAGCAGTTACAACGCAGAGAAGAGAACCCAGTACTTC. The chain combines TRBV6-2 or TRBV6-3 with TRBJ2-5; D is undetermined. The germline V and J ends were trimmed by 2 bases and 8 bases, with 15 bases remaining between them. Germline V gene data show CDR1 as MNHEY and CDR2 as SVGEGT. The CDR3 consists of 14 residues.

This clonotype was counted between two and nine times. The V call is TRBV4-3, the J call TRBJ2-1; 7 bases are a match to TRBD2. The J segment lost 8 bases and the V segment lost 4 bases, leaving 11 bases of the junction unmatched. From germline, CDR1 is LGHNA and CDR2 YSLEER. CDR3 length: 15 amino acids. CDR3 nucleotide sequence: TGCGCCAGCAGCCGAGCGGGACGACCCGTAGATGAGCAGTTCTTC. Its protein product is CASSRAGRPVDEQFF.

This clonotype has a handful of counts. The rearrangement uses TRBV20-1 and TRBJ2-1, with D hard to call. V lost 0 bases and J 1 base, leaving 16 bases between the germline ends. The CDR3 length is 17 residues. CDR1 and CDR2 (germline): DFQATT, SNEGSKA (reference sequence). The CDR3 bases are TGCAGTGCTAGAGATCCGCAAAACAGTGGATCCTACAATGAGCAGTTCTTC. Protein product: CSARDPQNSGSYNEQFF.

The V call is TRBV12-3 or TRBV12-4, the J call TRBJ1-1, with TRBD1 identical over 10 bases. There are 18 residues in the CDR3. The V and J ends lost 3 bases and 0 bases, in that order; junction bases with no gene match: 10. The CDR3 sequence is CASSFDRPGQGMNTEAFF. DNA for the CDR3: TGTGCCAGCAGTTTCGATCGCCCGGGACAGGGGATGAACACTGAAGCTTTCTTT.

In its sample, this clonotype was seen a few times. The CDR3 is CASSFQGRAADEQYF. The CDR3 DNA follows: TGTGCCAGCAGTTTTCAGGGGCGAGCGGCGGACGAGCAGTACTTC. V usage is TRBV12-3 or TRBV12-4 and J usage is TRBJ2-7, with D maybe TRBD1 (6 bases). Trimming removed 3 bases from V and 5 bases from J, with 17 bases in between. CDR3 length: 15 amino acids.

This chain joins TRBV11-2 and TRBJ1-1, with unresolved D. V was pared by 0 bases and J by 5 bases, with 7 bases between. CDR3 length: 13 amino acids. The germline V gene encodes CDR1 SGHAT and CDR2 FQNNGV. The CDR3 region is CASSLDGLTEAFF. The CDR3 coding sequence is TGTGCCAGCAGCTTAGACGGACTTACTGAAGCTTTCTTT.

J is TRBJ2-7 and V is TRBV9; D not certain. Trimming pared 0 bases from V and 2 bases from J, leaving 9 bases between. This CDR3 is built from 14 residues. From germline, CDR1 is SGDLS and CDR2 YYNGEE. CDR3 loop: CASSVERIPYEQYF. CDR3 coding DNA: TGTGCCAGCAGCGTAGAAAGGATCCCCTACGAGCAGTACTTC.

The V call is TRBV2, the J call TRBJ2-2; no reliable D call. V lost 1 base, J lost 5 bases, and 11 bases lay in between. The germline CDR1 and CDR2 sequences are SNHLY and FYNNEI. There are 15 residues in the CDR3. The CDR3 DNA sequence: TGTGCCAGCAGTGAAGTGGGGAAACGAACCGGGGAGCTGTTTTTT. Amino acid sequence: CASSEVGKRTGELFF.

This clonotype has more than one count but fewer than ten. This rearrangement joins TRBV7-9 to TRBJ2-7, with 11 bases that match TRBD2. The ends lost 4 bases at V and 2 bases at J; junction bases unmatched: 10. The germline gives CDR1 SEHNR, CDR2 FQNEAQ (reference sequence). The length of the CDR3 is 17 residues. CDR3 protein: CASSSSASGGNPYEQYF. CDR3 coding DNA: TGTGCCAGCAGCTCGTCAGCTAGCGGGGGGAATCCCTACGAGCAGTACTTC.

This chain's CDR3 is CSARDPGQGSPYEQYF. The CDR3 DNA reads TGCAGTGCTAGAGATCCGGGACAGGGGAGTCCCTACGAGCAGTACTTC. This rearrangement joins TRBV20-1 to TRBJ2-7; 10 nucleotides match TRBD1. The CDR3 spans 16 residues. Looked up from germline, CDR1 is DFQATT and CDR2 is SNEGSKA (reference sequence). V was clipped by 0 bases and J by 2 bases; unmatched bases: 7.

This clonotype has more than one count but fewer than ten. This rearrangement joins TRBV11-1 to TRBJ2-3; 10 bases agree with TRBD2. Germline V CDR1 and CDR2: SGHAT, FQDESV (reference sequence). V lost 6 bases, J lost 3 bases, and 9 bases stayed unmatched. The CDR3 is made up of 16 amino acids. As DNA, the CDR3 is TGTGCCAGCAGTCGAGAGCGGGGGGGAGTAACAGATACGCAGTATTTT. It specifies CASSRERGGVTDTQYF.

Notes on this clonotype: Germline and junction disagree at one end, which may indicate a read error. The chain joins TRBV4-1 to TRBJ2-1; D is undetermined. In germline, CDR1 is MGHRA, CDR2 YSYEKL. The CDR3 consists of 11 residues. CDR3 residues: CASSQGPETIF. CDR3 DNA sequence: TGTGCCAGCAGCCAAGGCCCAGAGACGATCTTC.

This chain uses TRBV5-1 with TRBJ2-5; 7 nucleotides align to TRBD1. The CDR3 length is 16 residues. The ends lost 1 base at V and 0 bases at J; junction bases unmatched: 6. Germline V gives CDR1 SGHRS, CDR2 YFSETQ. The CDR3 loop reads CASSLTGAKYQETQYF. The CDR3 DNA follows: TGCGCCAGCAGCTTGACAGGGGCCAAGTACCAAGAGACCCAGTACTTC.